Each of the 11 T cell receptor beta chains below was sequenced from the same sample in a study of blood T cells in healthy people across ages. Primed by a sample-barcoded 5' primer and a J-beta primer mix, a second PCR proceeded for about 6 to 12 cycles. In TCRdb, the 5' RACE reads were re-called with MiXCR into one record per CDR3 protein. Here the sample spans roughly 1.9 million distinct CDR3 sequences, 35% to 50% being singletons. Sequencing was carried out using blood. These receptors came from a human donor in good health.

The V and J genes are TRBV20-1 and TRBJ2-7, with D possibly matching TRBD1 (6 bases). The CDR3 contains 12 residues. Trimming took 6 bases from V and 6 from J, leaving 15 bases between them. Germline CDR1 is DFQATT and CDR2 is SNEGSKA (reference sequence). DNA of the CDR3: TGCAGTGCAAGCAGGGGAAGAGGCGAGCAGTACTTC. Translation: CSASRGRGEQYF.

This clonotype was counted only a few times. The chain carries TRBV5-1 and TRBJ2-1, with no clear D. CDR3 length equals 14 residues. V shed 1 base and J shed 4 bases, with 9 bases lying between them. Germline CDR1 SGHRS, CDR2 YFSETQ. The CDR3 spells CASSLLHPYNEQFF. Written as DNA, the CDR3 is TGCGCCAGCAGCTTGTTACACCCTTACAATGAGCAGTTCTTC.

This clonotype was seen at least ten times. The chain is built from TRBV20-1 and TRBJ1-2; the D is unclear. CDR1 DFQATT and CDR2 SNEGSKA come from the germline V gene (reference sequence). Deletions cut 3 bases from V and 2 bases from J, with 7 bases between. The CDR3 covers 12 residues. Here the CDR3 reads CSASAGNYGYTF. In DNA form, the CDR3 reads TGCAGTGCTAGTGCCGGGAACTATGGCTACACCTTC.

This rearrangement joins TRBV27 to TRBJ2-7, with D perhaps TRBD1 (8 bases). The germline V and J ends were trimmed by 7 bases and 2 bases, with 21 bases remaining between them. The CDR3 covers 16 residues. Per germline, CDR1 MNHEY and CDR2 SMNVEV (reference sequence). The CDR3 sequence: CASTGLGGTGTYEQYF. DNA of the CDR3: TGTGCCAGCACCGGTTTGGGGGGGACAGGAACCTACGAGCAGTACTTC.

This clonotype was counted between two and nine times. The chain carries TRBV7-9 and TRBJ1-1, with TRBD1 as a possible D gene (6 bases). The CDR3 contains 15 residues. The V and J ends lost 5 bases and 4 bases respectively, with 17 bases between them. Germline CDR1 SEHNR, CDR2 FQNEAQ (reference sequence). For the CDR3, the DNA is TGTGCCAGCAGCGTAAGATCCAGGGGCGTCACTGAAGCTTTCTTT. Translation gives CASSVRSRGVTEAFF.

This clonotype came up many times. The chain joins TRBV10-3 to TRBJ2-7, with 8 bases fitting TRBD1. V gave up 4 bases and J gave up 2 bases; unmatched junction bases: 7. This CDR3 region has 15 residues. The germline V gene has CDR1 ENHRY and CDR2 SYGVKD. CDR3 sequence reads: CAISVTTGAAYEQYF. DNA of the CDR3: TGTGCCATCAGTGTTACGACAGGGGCGGCCTACGAGCAGTACTTC.

The chain links TRBV4-3 to TRBJ1-2; no clear D gene. V was cut by 3 bases and J by 4 bases, with 21 bases left in between. The CDR3 sequence is 17 residues long. CDR1 is LGHNA, CDR2 YSLEER, per germline. For the CDR3, the DNA is TGCGCCAGCAGCCACAGACTAGGGCAGGACCTTAGCTATGGCTACACCTTC. Amino acid sequence: CASSHRLGQDLSYGYTF.

The chain couples TRBV7-9 to TRBJ1-4; 10 positions agree with TRBD1. Losses at the gene ends were 7 bases for V and 8 bases for J; bases not matched to a gene: 10. This CDR3 contains 15 residues. Germline V CDR1 and CDR2: SEHNR, FQNEAQ (reference sequence). CDR3 residues: CASTRGQGSGEKLFF. DNA of the CDR3: TGTGCCAGCACCAGGGGACAGGGGTCGGGGGAAAAACTGTTTTTT.

The CDR3, as DNA: TGTGCCAGCAGTAATAGAGAGTCGTCCGAAGCTTTCTTT. Translating gives CASSNRESSEAFF. The chain has TRBV2 and TRBJ1-1; D uncertain. V lost 5 bases and J lost 8, with 15 bases in between. Per germline, CDR1 SNHLY and CDR2 FYNNEI. This CDR3 comprises 13 residues.

There are a few counts of this clonotype. V gene TRBV7-2 combines with J gene TRBJ2-7, with 9 bases lining up with TRBD2. The junction had 5 bases not matched to a gene; V was cut back by 1 base and J by 4 bases. The CDR3 spans 15 residues. In germline, CDR1 is SGHTA, CDR2 FQGNSA. CDR3 protein: CASSLVSSGDYEQYF. CDR3 DNA sequence: TGTGCCAGCAGCTTAGTGTCTAGCGGGGATTACGAGCAGTACTTC.

There are a few counts of this clonotype. The V gene is TRBV6-6, the J gene TRBJ2-5; a possible D gene is TRBD1 (5 bases). The tail of the sequence fits TRBJ2-7 better, so the J call may be wrong. This CDR3 contains 12 residues. CDR1 is MNHNY, CDR2 SVGAGI, per germline (reference sequence). The CDR3 here is CASRPGLSEQYF. CDR3 bases: TGTGCCAGCAGACCAGGGTTAAGCGAGCAGTACTTC.